Listed below are T cell receptor beta chains from one sample, sequenced in a study of identical twins. TCRdb passed the 5' RACE reads through MiXCR, listing each CDR3 protein once. The sample carries around 470,000 distinct CDR3 sequences, 11% to 15% recorded once. This same sample was also part of a study on yellow fever vaccine responses in identical twins.

The sample consisted of CD4+ T cells sorted from blood. These receptors were taken from a woman between 18 and 29 years old in good health. CDR3s include the opening cysteine and the closing phenylalanine or tryptophan. The D gene is left open where the match is weak. Size is stated for part of the rows, as once, few or many counts, or as a class when the clone is expanded.

clone size	J gene	D gene	V gene	CDR3 DNA	CDR3 protein
NA	TRBJ2-6	TRBD1	TRBV15	TGTGCCACCAGCAGAGTAGGAATAAAGACAGGGTCTGGGGCCAACGTCCTGACTTTC	CATSRVGIKTGSGANVLTF
few	TRBJ2-5	NA	TRBV7-9	TGTGCCAGCAGGCAGAAACAAGAGACCCAGTACTTC	CASRQKQETQYF
few	TRBJ2-5	NA	TRBV20-1	TGCAGTGCTAAGGTCCCGTCCATGGAGACCCAGTACTTC	CSAKVPSMETQYF
NA	TRBJ2-7	TRBD2	TRBV3-1	TGTGCCAGCAGCCAACCCAGCGGGACCGCCTACGAGCAGTACTTC	CASSQPSGTAYEQYF
few	TRBJ2-7	NA	TRBV28	TGTGCCAGCAGTTTATATCATGAGGGGGACCGCGCGGAGTACTTC	CASSLYHEGDRAEYF
many	TRBJ2-2	NA	TRBV14	TGTGCCAGCAGCCAACAGGGTTGGACCGGGGAGCTGTTTTTT	CASSQQGWTGELFF
NA	TRBJ2-7	NA	TRBV20-1	TGCAGTGCTAGGGTTTCTGCCTACGAGCAGTACTTC	CSARVSAYEQYF
few	TRBJ1-3	NA	TRBV12-3/TRBV12-4	TGTGCCAGCAATTATGGAAACACCATATATTTT	CASNYGNTIYF
NA	TRBJ2-2	TRBD2	TRBV6-4	TGTGCCAGCAGTTGGGACTATAACACCGGGGAGCTGTTTTTT	CASSWDYNTGELFF
few	TRBJ2-1	TRBD2	TRBV9	TGTGCCAGCAGCGGAGGACTAGTTCTATACAATGAGCAGTTCTTC	CASSGGLVLYNEQFF
once	TRBJ2-3	TRBD2	TRBV5-1	TGCGCCAGCAGCTTGGAACCATTGTTAGCGGGGTCCCTGGTGTCGCAGTATTTT	CASSLEPLLAGSLVSQYF
many	TRBJ2-7	NA	TRBV29-1	TGCAGCGTTGGCCCAGGGGTTGCAAGGGGCTACGAGCAGTACTTC	CSVGPGVARGYEQYF
many	TRBJ2-2	NA	TRBV7-9	TGTGCCAGCAGCTTATCGGGGGTCGGCACCGGGGAGCTGTTTTTT	CASSLSGVGTGELFF
few	TRBJ1-6	TRBD1	TRBV10-3	TGTGCCACCGGGACAGGGACCAATTCACCCCTCCACTTT	CATGTGTNSPLHF
NA	TRBJ2-7	NA	TRBV6-1	TGTGCCAGCAAGGGTGCAGGACCCTCCTACGAGCAGTACTTC	CASKGAGPSYEQYF
NA	TRBJ2-5	NA	TRBV12-3/TRBV12-4	TGTGCCAGCTCTCCCGGAGACAGTCCTCAAGAGACCCAGTACTTC	CASSPGDSPQETQYF
NA	TRBJ1-4	NA	TRBV5-5	TGTGCCAGCAGCTGGCAAAATGAAAAACTGTTTTTT	CASSWQNEKLFF
few	TRBJ2-1	TRBD2	TRBV5-5	TGTGCCAGCACTTTAGGGGTTAGCGGGAGGAATGAGCAGTTCTTC	CASTLGVSGRNEQFF